This paragraph reports one T cell receptor beta chain. Antigen specificity is unknown. This entry comes from a study of response to subunit inactivated influenza vaccine. Study-wide points: The authors suggested that every seasonal influenza vaccination recruits few new T cells.

TCRdb re-analysed the RT-PCR reads in MiXCR, keeping a single row per CDR3 protein. The table lists roughly 520,000 distinct CDR3 sequences, roughly 27% of them singletons, with over 1.5% in the top ten. CDR1 and CDR2 from the germline V gene are SQVTM and ANQGSEA. This CDR3 is built from 13 residues. V was cut by 7 bases and J by 9 bases, with 19 bases left in between. V and J are TRBV29-1 and TRBJ2-1, with unresolved D. Sequencing was performed on CD4+ T cells sorted from PBMCs, taken more than 4 days after vaccination. This sequence originates from a man aged 45-60 years who received an inactivated influenza vaccine. The CDR3 here is CSANRQSPREQFF. The CDR3 region has the DNA TGCAGCGCGAATCGGCAGAGCCCCCGTGAGCAGTTCTTC.